This note documents a single T cell receptor beta chain sequence. Its antigen remains undetermined. Base qualities are not recorded, but no much larger clone differs from it by a single base. This sample is part of a study of CD8+CD57+ T cells in acquired aplastic anemia (dated by TCRdb to 2016 to 2018). Some background on the complete study: On average, sorted CD4+ and CD8+ cells yielded 3 to 4 ug of extracted DNA, with a range of roughly 0.18 to 30 ug. CD8+CD57+ expansion was defined as a frequency above the mean frequency observed in healthy subjects. The study at large found these results: Twenty-nine CD8+ CDR3 sequences were shared between patients and controls but appeared highly expressed in patients and within their immunodominant clones. CD8+ Simpson's diversity did not differ significantly between patients and healthy controls (P=0.060).

Genomic DNA served as template for TCR beta VDJ combination and CDR3 sequence profiling. An Illumina HiSeq 2000 was used for TCR repertoire sequencing. The authors' pipeline ran thus. TRBV/TRBJ rearrangement plots, CDR3 size and DJ length profiles, and Simpson's diversity index were used to assess repertoires. The most abundant DNA sequence in the deep sequencing data was defined as the immunodominant clone. CDR3 amino acid sequences were screened for sharing across subjects and compared with published repertoires and the VDJdb database. Through fastp at Q25 and MiXCR, TCRdb rebuilt clones from the public reads, retaining in-frame beta chains. Each record represents a unique CDR3 protein, reported with the most common genes and DNA among its rows. The V and J calls come from TCRdb's annotation, not from the publication. The sample contains 150,000 to 200,000 distinct CDR3 sequences, less than 50% of them found a single time. 3.2% of the sample is taken by the ten largest.

Inclusive of the bounding cysteine and phenylalanine, the CDR3 is 15 residues long. The DNA shown is the 45-base CDR3, in frame from base 1. V loses 7 bases of germline sequence and J loses 3 bases, and the interval between the two ends is 17 bases. The CDR1 and CDR2 encoded by the germline V gene are SGHRS and YFSETQ. Patients chosen for sequencing had shown expansion of CD8+CD57+ cells by flow cytometry. Every patient had severe acquired aplastic anemia, diagnosed using the International Study of Aplastic Anemia and Agranulocytosis and Camitta criteria. At the time blood was sampled, none of the patients had received any therapy. The study deep-sequenced TCR repertoires of sorted CD4+ and CD8+ blood T cells from severe aplastic anemia patients and healthy subjects. Patients were enrolled under clinicaltrials.gov protocols 00001620, 01623167, 00001397, 00071045, 00081523 and 00961064 in the USA. Ficoll-Paque density gradient centrifugation was used to isolate peripheral blood mononuclear cells. Before DNA extraction, CD4+ and CD8+ T cells were sorted by FACS or by magnetic beads.

The sequence derives from a human donor with aplastic anemia. The chain is made from TRBV5-1 and TRBJ1-3; TRBD1 is a possible D gene, resting on 5 matching bases. Sequenced material: sorted CD4+, CD8+, or CD8+CD57+ T cells (not recorded which) from PBMCs. Here is the DNA: TGCGCCAGCGCCCGCTCCGGGGGGGATGGAAACACCATATATTTT. This gives the protein CASARSGGDGNTIYF.